This T cell receptor beta chain was sequenced for a study of blood T cell repertoires in COVID-19. Assay used: immunoSEQ multiplex PCR; TCRdb lists only in-frame clones, some missing. Among about 200,000 clones listed, about 94% were seen once. Unmatched junction bases numbered 2, after V lost 5 bases and J lost 3 bases. The CDR3 has 13 residues. Seattle participants joined during active infection and were tracked over time. The sequence derives from a man in his 60s with COVID-19, enrolled during active disease. The rearrangement joins TRBV12-3 or TRBV12-4 to TRBJ1-2; 8 bases fit TRBD1. The sample taken for sequencing was peripheral blood. CDR3 amino acids: CASSQQGDYGYTF. Here the CDR3 DNA reads TGTGCCAGCAGTCAACAGGGGGACTATGGCTACACCTTC.